This TCR beta chain was found in a study of lymphopenia after photon versus proton radiotherapy. Whole-study results and caveats: A bigger post-nadir fall in TCR diversity correlated inversely with survival time in deceased patients.

CDR1 is DFQATT, CDR2 SNEGSKA, per germline (reference sequence). Trimming pared 6 bases from V and 7 bases from J, leaving 13 bases between. The CDR3 runs to 11 residues. Only in-frame clones appear in the TCRdb table, and some are missing; sequencing was by immunoSEQ multiplex PCR. The table shows fewer than 15,000 clones, with about 87% occurring only once. With respect to this clone: No antigen is known for it.

The input for sequencing was peripheral blood, taken from a patient treated with photon-based radiotherapy. The genes are TRBV20-1 and TRBJ2-7; the D is unclear. The clonotype was recovered from a man aged 55 to 70 with pancreatic cancer. The CDR3 nucleotides read TGCAGTGCGCTACTGGCGAATGAGCAGTACTTC. It encodes CSALLANEQYF.